Described below is a single T cell receptor beta chain sequence and its context. Its antigen is currently unknown. Assays examined 75,000 to 100,000 TCR templates per sample. Generated by immunoSEQ multiplex PCR, the TCRdb table keeps only in-frame clones and is missing some. The sample records around 87,000 clones, 70% to 90% being singletons. This CDR3 contains 14 residues. V gave up 4 bases and J gave up 1 base, with 13 bases separating them. From germline, CDR1 is GTSNPN and CDR2 SVGIG (reference sequence). The data belong to a study of siplizumab effects on memory and regulatory T cells. Study observations and caveats: Tregs that proliferated in siplizumab cultures did not have their suppressive function confirmed. Alloreactive sequences from unstimulated CD4+ memory cells fell significantly with siplizumab.

The sequenced material came from CD4+ T cells sorted from blood. This clonotype originated in a human donor in good health. This sequence joins TRBV30 and TRBJ1-1; perhaps TRBD1 as D (5 bases). In DNA, the CDR3 is TGTGCCTGGATTCCATTAGGGGAGAACACTGAAGCTTTCTTT. Translating gives CAWIPLGENTEAFF.